Following are 29 T cell receptor beta chains from one sample sequenced in a study of early T cells in non-severe SARS-CoV-2 infection. TCRdb called the 5' RACE reads again in MiXCR, with one record for every CDR3 protein. The repertoire consists of tens of thousands of distinct CDR3 sequences, with over 13% occurring once and the leading ten covering 3%. Sequences were obtained from whole blood. The receptors were sampled from an adult who was a healthcare worker with PCR-confirmed SARS-CoV-2 infection or an uninfected control (not recorded which).

In this sample, this clonotype turned up a few times. The V call is TRBV20-1, the J call TRBJ2-3, with 10 bases matching TRBD2. The CDR3 totals 15 residues. In germline, CDR1 is DFQATT, CDR2 SNEGSKA (reference sequence). Trimming cost V 3 bases and J 5 bases; bases outside gene matches: 8. This CDR3 reads CSASRSGGAGDTQYF. The CDR3, as DNA: TGCAGTGCTAGCCGGAGCGGGGGGGCCGGAGATACGCAGTATTTT.

This clonotype has ten or more counts. The chain has TRBV11-1 and TRBJ2-7; D is possibly TRBD2 (6 bases). Trimming left V 1 base short and J 3 bases short, with 13 bases between. The germline V gene encodes CDR1 SGHAT and CDR2 FQDESV (reference sequence). This CDR3 contains 15 residues. CDR3 DNA: TGTGCCAGCAGCTTAGACGGGAGCAGAAGCTACGAGCAGTACTTC. Protein: CASSLDGSRSYEQYF. Full variable domain (remainder filled in from reference TRBV11-1 and TRBJ2-7): EAEVAQSPRYKITEKSQAVAFWCDPISGHATLYWYRQILGQGPELLVQFQDESVVDDSQLPKDRFSAERLKGVDSTLKIQPAELGDSAMYLCASSLDGSRSYEQYFGPGTRLTVT.

This clonotype was observed a handful of times. The V gene is TRBV5-1, the J gene TRBJ2-3; D not certain. The V gene's germline CDR1 is SGHRS and CDR2 YFSETQ. V was trimmed by 3 bases and J by 4 bases, leaving 9 bases between them. This CDR3 has 13 amino acids. CDR3 nucleotide sequence: TGCGCCAGCAGCTCCACCTGGGCAGATACGCAGTATTTT. This codes for CASSSTWADTQYF.

The chain joins TRBV18 to TRBJ1-5; no firm D call. Trimming removed 2 bases at V and 4 bases at J, with 9 bases between. The germline V gene has CDR1 KGHSH and CDR2 LQKENI. The CDR3 runs 14 residues. The CDR3 region is CASSPGEMNQPQHF. The CDR3 DNA reads TGTGCCAGCTCACCAGGTGAGATGAATCAGCCCCAGCATTTT.

Many counts were recorded for this clonotype. Mismatch with germline at one junction end may stem from a read error. The chain uses TRBV12-3 or TRBV12-4 and TRBJ1-3, with 7 positions matching TRBD1. This CDR3 contains 15 residues. Here the CDR3 reads CASRLGQFSENTIYF. The CDR3 DNA reads as TGTGCCAGCAGATTGGGACAGTTCTCTGAAAACACCATATATTTT.

The gene calls are TRBV6-1 and TRBJ2-7; the D call may be TRBD1 or TRBD2 (6 bases each). The V gene's germline CDR1 is MNHNS and CDR2 SASEGT. V lost 2 bases, J lost 6 bases, and 17 bases lay in between. There are 15 residues in the CDR3. This CDR3 reads CASSESRGALSEQYF. The CDR3 nucleotides are TGTGCCAGCAGTGAAAGTAGGGGGGCCTTATCCGAGCAGTACTTC.

The rearrangement links TRBV18 to TRBJ2-7, with 13 bases fitting TRBD2. Germline CDR1 and CDR2: KGHSH and LQKENI. This CDR3 spans 17 amino acids. The junction had 7 bases not matched to a gene; V was cut back by 0 bases and J by 5 bases. The CDR3, as DNA: TGTGCCAGCTCACCACCACCGGGACTAGCGGGAAGACACGAGCAGTACTTC. It specifies CASSPPPGLAGRHEQYF.

A few counts support this clonotype. The V call is TRBV18, the J call TRBJ2-1, with 10 positions matching TRBD2. J was trimmed by 9 bases and V by 0 bases; bases with no gene match: 8. CDR3 length: 16 residues. The germline CDR1 and CDR2 sequences are KGHSH and LQKENI. In DNA form, the CDR3 reads TGTGCCAGCTCACCACCGGGAGCGGGGGGGCTGGGTGAGCAGTTCTTC. Its translation: CASSPPGAGGLGEQFF.

The rearrangement joins TRBV20-1 to TRBJ2-3; the match to TRBD2 covers 11 bases. The CDR3 contains 15 residues. Germline trimming cut 2 bases from V and 2 bases from J; bases unmatched to any gene: 3. Germline assignment: CDR1 DFQATT and CDR2 SNEGSKA (reference sequence). The CDR3 loop is CSARPSGGLTDTQYF. CDR3 coding DNA: TGCAGTGCTAGACCTAGCGGGGGGCTCACAGATACGCAGTATTTT.

The rearrangement uses TRBV2 and TRBJ2-5, with unresolved D. Germline V gives CDR1 SNHLY, CDR2 FYNNEI. The CDR3 is 15 residues long. V lost 6 bases to trimming and J lost 2 bases, with 16 bases between them. The CDR3 nucleotides read TGTGCCAGCAGGAGGTACAGCGTATTACAAGAGACCCAGTACTTC. Translation gives CASRRYSVLQETQYF. The whole variable domain, remainder taken from reference TRBV2 and TRBJ2-5, is EPEVTQTPSHQVTQMGQEVILRCVPISNHLYFYWYRQILGQKVEFLVSFYNNEISEKSEIFDDQFSVERPDGSNFTLKIRSTKLEDSAMYFCASRRYSVLQETQYFGPGTRLLVL.

This clonotype was observed a few times. CDR3 protein: CASSVGTGGQETQYF. The CDR3 region has the DNA TGTGCCAGCAGCGTCGGGACAGGGGGTCAAGAGACCCAGTACTTC. The chain combines TRBV9 with TRBJ2-5, with TRBD1 matching over 11 bases. V gave up 2 bases and J gave up 2 bases; unmatched junction bases: 2. Germline V gives CDR1 SGDLS, CDR2 YYNGEE. The CDR3 runs 15 residues.

The chain uses TRBV5-1 and TRBJ1-2; no firm D call. Germline V lookup: CDR1 SGHRS, CDR2 YFSETQ. The CDR3 runs to 14 residues. The V and J ends lost 2 bases and 1 base respectively, with 9 bases between them. The CDR3: CASSFAPRNYGYTF. For the CDR3, the DNA is TGCGCCAGCAGCTTCGCCCCCCGTAACTATGGCTACACCTTC. The variable domain in full, with the rest retrieved from reference TRBV5-1 and TRBJ1-2, is KAGVTQTPRYLIKTRGQQVTLSCSPISGHRSVSWYQQTPGQGLQFLFEYFSETQRNKGNFPGRFSGRQFSNSRSEMNVSTLELGDSALYLCASSFAPRNYGYTFGSGTRLTVV.

The chain couples TRBV7-3 to TRBJ1-2, with 8 bases fitting TRBD1. Losses at the gene ends were 5 bases for V and 4 bases for J; bases not matched to a gene: 3. The length of the CDR3 is 13 residues. The germline gives CDR1 SGHTA, CDR2 FQGTGA. CDR3 DNA: TGTGCCAGCAGCCTCACAGGGGGCTATGGCTACACCTTC. Translating it yields CASSLTGGYGYTF.

This clonotype was seen only a few times. V usage is TRBV6-5 and J usage is TRBJ2-5; TRBD2 matches at 12 bases. J gave up 5 bases and V 6 bases, and 10 bases lay outside the gene matches. The germline V gene encodes CDR1 MNHEY and CDR2 SVGAGI. The CDR3 is 16 residues long. The CDR3 nucleotides read TGTGCCAGCAGCCCTCGGGCTAGCGGGGGGGCGGAGACCCAGTACTTC. It is translated as CASSPRASGGAETQYF.

This clonotype has ten or more counts. The V call is TRBV4-1, the J call TRBJ2-1; TRBD2 matches 10 bases. V lost 0 bases and J lost 9; bases outside the gene matches: 11. This CDR3 has 17 residues. Germline V gene data show CDR1 as MGHRA and CDR2 as YSYEKL. The CDR3 here is CASSQEGTAGGQGEQFF. The DNA for the CDR3 is TGCGCCAGCAGCCAAGAGGGGACAGCGGGAGGGCAGGGTGAGCAGTTCTTC.

This clonotype was recorded at least ten times. This sequence joins TRBV7-9 and TRBJ2-2; 7 bases match TRBD1. Germline assignment: CDR1 SEHNR and CDR2 FQNEAQ (reference sequence). This CDR3 contains 14 residues. Trimming at V came to 0 bases and at J to 6 bases, leaving 1 base not matched to a gene. The CDR3 sequence: CASSLATGAGELFF. DNA of the CDR3: TGTGCCAGCAGCTTAGCAACAGGGGCCGGGGAGCTGTTTTTT.

This clonotype was detected a few times. The chain joins TRBV6-5 to TRBJ1-5, with TRBD1 identical over 9 bases. This CDR3 comprises 14 residues. CDR1 and CDR2 from the germline V gene are MNHEY and SVGAGI. Trimming cost V 4 bases and J 6 bases; bases outside gene matches: 4. CDR3 sequence reads: CASSFRQGGQPQHF. CDR3 coding DNA: TGTGCCAGCAGTTTTCGACAGGGGGGTCAGCCCCAGCATTTT.

In its sample, this clonotype was seen many times. The chain recombines TRBV28 with TRBJ1-3; maybe TRBD1 (6 bases). The CDR3 length is 15 residues. The germline V gene has CDR1 MDHEN and CDR2 SYDVKM. V dropped 3 bases and J dropped 0 bases, with 9 bases sitting between them. The CDR3 region is CASSLDRNSGNTIYF. The DNA for the CDR3 is TGTGCCAGCAGTTTGGACAGAAACTCTGGAAACACCATATATTTT.

Comments on this clonotype: One end of the junction does not line up with germline, which may come from a read error. The chain carries TRBV18 and TRBJ2-2; tentative D call: TRBD1 (6 bases). The CDR3 loop spans 15 amino acids. Germline V gene sequence: CDR1 KGHSH, CDR2 LQKENI. The CDR3: CVSSTGTPNTGELFF. The DNA of the CDR3 is TGTGTCAGCTCGACGGGGACACCGAACACCGGGGAGCTGTTTTTT.

This clonotype was found many times. The gene calls are TRBV7-2 and TRBJ1-2, with D uncertain. The germline CDR1 and CDR2 sequences are SGHTA and FQGNSA. With 4 bases removed from V and 6 bases from J, the gap between germline ends came to 18 bases. The CDR3 is made up of 15 amino acids. CDR3 in amino acids: CASSSGRTGSHGYTF. The CDR3 coding sequence is TGTGCCAGCAGCTCAGGACGCACGGGAAGTCATGGCTACACCTTC.

A few counts support this clonotype. The genes are TRBV5-6 and TRBJ2-2, with a possible D match to TRBD2 (6 bases). This CDR3 spans 16 amino acids. Germline V gives CDR1 SGHDT, CDR2 YYEEEE. Between the trimmed V and J ends, which lost 5 bases and 2 bases, there was a span of 16 bases. The CDR3 region is CASSLRGTYNTGELFF. The CDR3 DNA follows: TGTGCCAGCAGTTTACGTGGGACTTACAACACCGGGGAGCTGTTTTTT.

This chain uses TRBV7-9 with TRBJ2-2; D ambiguous. The CDR3 extends over 15 amino acids. Trimming pared 1 base from V and 7 bases from J, leaving 13 bases between. In germline, CDR1 is SEHNR, CDR2 FQNEAQ (reference sequence). CDR3 in amino acids: CASSLVAHGFGELFF. The CDR3, as DNA: TGTGCCAGCAGCTTAGTTGCTCACGGTTTCGGGGAGCTGTTTTTT.

This clonotype has a handful of counts. The genes are TRBV4-2 and TRBJ1-4; no firm D call. V was cut by 0 bases and J by 0 bases, with 8 bases left in between. This CDR3 contains 16 residues. Germline CDR1 and CDR2: LGHNA and YNFKEQ. The chain's CDR3 is CASSQDWRATNEKLFF. The CDR3 DNA follows: TGTGCCAGCAGCCAAGATTGGAGGGCAACTAATGAAAAACTGTTTTTT.

The count of this clonotype is one. A much larger clone sits a single nucleotide away, making a read error possible. The rearrangement uses TRBV20-1 and TRBJ2-1; D remains ambiguous. CDR3 length: 15 amino acids. In germline, CDR1 is DFQATT, CDR2 SNEGSKA (reference sequence). V shed 0 bases and J shed 15 bases, with 24 bases lying between them. The CDR3 here is CSARDFRVGSEKLFF. The CDR3 DNA reads as TGCAGTGCTAGAGATTTTCGAGTGGGATCCGAAAAACTGTTCTTC.

This clonotype was counted many times. This chain joins TRBV4-2 and TRBJ2-4; D ambiguous. Trimming pared 1 base from V and 9 bases from J, leaving 10 bases between. This CDR3 spans 13 amino acids. Germline loops: CDR1 LGHNA, CDR2 YNFKEQ. CDR3 sequence reads: CASSQGLGGIQYF. CDR3 sequence (DNA): TGTGCCAGCAGCCAAGGACTTGGCGGCATTCAGTACTTC.

This clonotype came up a few times. CDR3 sequence reads: CSAHWGETQYF. The CDR3 bases are TGCAGTGCTCACTGGGGGGAGACCCAGTACTTC. The chain employs TRBV20-1 and TRBJ2-5; D is perhaps TRBD1 or TRBD2 (5 bases each). Germline V gene sequence: CDR1 DFQATT, CDR2 SNEGSKA (reference sequence). The V end lost 5 bases, the J end lost 5 bases, and 9 bases lay between the germline ends. The CDR3 has 11 residues.

This clonotype was seen a handful of times. The chain recombines TRBV4-1 with TRBJ1-5, with D maybe TRBD1 (5 bases). From germline, CDR1 is MGHRA and CDR2 YSYEKL. V shed 7 bases and J shed 7 bases, with 17 bases lying between them. This CDR3 spans 14 amino acids. CDR3 region: CASKYGLGGQPQHF. The DNA of the CDR3 is TGCGCCAGCAAGTACGGACTGGGGGGGCAGCCCCAGCATTTT.

This clonotype has only a few counts. The V call is TRBV5-4, the J call TRBJ2-3, with D perhaps matching TRBD1 (5 bases). CDR1 and CDR2 from the germline V gene are SGHNT and YYREEE (reference sequence). The CDR3 extends over 15 amino acids. Trimming took off 6 bases at V and 0 bases at J, with 14 bases between the two ends. DNA of the CDR3: TGTGCCAGCATCAATGGAGACAGAAGCACAGATACGCAGTATTTT. Its protein is CASINGDRSTDTQYF.

This clonotype was recorded a few times. The CDR3 sequence is CASSAGGRETQYF. DNA for the CDR3: TGTGCCAGCAGTGCTGGAGGGCGGGAGACCCAGTACTTC. This rearrangement joins TRBV2 to TRBJ2-5, with D possibly matching TRBD2 (6 bases). Trimming cost V 4 bases and J 5 bases, with 11 bases left between them. Germline assignment: CDR1 SNHLY and CDR2 FYNNEI. The CDR3 runs 13 residues.